These 10 T cell receptor beta chains share one sample of origin, sequenced in a study of molecular identifiers for immune sequencing clone quantification (dated by TCRdb to the late 2010s). Library prep was done by PCR. TCRdb shows the sequencer as NextSeq 500. Through fastp at Q25 and MiXCR, TCRdb rebuilt clones from the public reads, retaining in-frame beta chains. Rows with one shared CDR3 protein collapse into an entry with the most common genes and DNA. The sample table lists nearly 650,000 distinct CDR3 sequences, approximately 24% of them with a count of one. 0.78% of the sample is held by the ten biggest clonotypes. Sequences were obtained from naive CD8+ T cells from blood, with Jurkat cell RNA spiked in. The intended sense of this specimen's cell subset or site label: FACS-sorted CD8+CD4-CCR7+CD45RA+ naive T cells. The receptors were gathered from a human donor in good health. Some libraries in this study had Jurkat cell RNA spiked in.

In its sample, this clonotype was seen a few times. The chain recombines TRBV7-3 with TRBJ2-1; D gene unclear. The V gene's germline CDR1 is SGHTA and CDR2 FQGTGA. The CDR3 covers 14 residues. V lost 4 bases and J 6 bases, leaving 13 bases between the germline ends. The CDR3: CASSYNTRGNEQFF. The CDR3 DNA reads as TGTGCCAGCAGCTACAACACCCGAGGCAATGAGCAGTTCTTC.

This sequence joins TRBV20-1 and TRBJ2-7; D gene unclear. Trimming took 0 bases from V and 2 from J, leaving 14 bases between them. Germline loops: CDR1 DFQATT, CDR2 SNEGSKA (reference sequence). This CDR3 contains 15 residues. CDR3 sequence: CSARDRTARTYEQYF. CDR3 nucleotides: TGCAGTGCTAGAGATCGGACGGCTAGAACCTACGAGCAGTACTTC.

With regard to this clonotype: A much bigger clone sits one base away, suggesting this may be a read error. This chain connects TRBV10-2 to TRBJ1-1; D may be TRBD1 (5 bases). Germline CDR1 and CDR2: WSHSY and SAAADI. This CDR3 has 13 amino acids. The CDR3 nucleotides are TGCGCCAGCAGTGAGGTCCGGGACTTAGAAGCTTCCTTT. Translated, it gives CASSEVRDLEASF.

This clonotype was recorded at least ten times. The chain is built from TRBV29-1 and TRBJ2-5, with D possibly called TRBD1 or TRBD2 (5 bases each). Between the trimmed V and J ends, which lost 4 bases and 2 bases, there was a span of 11 bases. Germline values: CDR1 SQVTM, CDR2 ANQGSEA. The CDR3 totals 13 residues. Here the CDR3 DNA reads TGCAGCGTTGGCAGGGAGTTTCAAGAGACCCAGTACTTC. Translation gives CSVGREFQETQYF.

Concerning this clonotype: One junction end does not reproduce the germline sequence, and a read error may be involved. CDR3 residues: CASSFLGAGELLF. The CDR3 coding sequence is TGTGCCAGCAGCTTCCTGGGGGCCGGGGAGCTGTTATTT. This chain uses TRBV28 with TRBJ2-2; weak D call: TRBD1 (6 bases). This CDR3 is built from 13 residues. Germline CDR1 MDHEN, CDR2 SYDVKM.

CDR3 region: CASSSIYRAGELFF. The CDR3 DNA sequence: TGTGCCAGCAGTTCCATATATCGCGCCGGGGAGCTGTTTTTT. This sequence joins TRBV27 and TRBJ2-2; D ambiguous. There are 14 residues in the CDR3. V was cut by 4 bases and J by 6 bases, with 12 bases left in between. Looked up from germline, CDR1 is MNHEY and CDR2 is SMNVEV (reference sequence).

As for this clonotype: This may come from a read error, since a much larger clone is one base off. V and J are TRBV28 and TRBJ2-7; 9 bases map to TRBD1. Germline assignment: CDR1 MDHEN and CDR2 SYDVKM. The CDR3 runs 15 residues. CDR3 nucleotide sequence: TGTGCCAGCACCCAAGTCGGGACAGGGCCTTACGGGCAGTACTTC. Translated, it gives CASTQVGTGPYGQYF.

In this sample, this clonotype turned up a few times. This chain uses TRBV19 with TRBJ2-1, with D perhaps TRBD1 (7 bases). CDR3 length: 15 amino acids. Germline loops: CDR1 LNHDA, CDR2 SQIVND (reference sequence). V was clipped by 6 bases and J by 10 bases, with 22 bases between them. CDR3 DNA: TGTGCCAGTAGCCAGTACTTTCAGGGGGGTAGCGAGCAGTTCTTC. Translation: CASSQYFQGGSEQFF.

The chain has TRBV19 and TRBJ2-3, with TRBD2 as a possible D gene (5 bases). The CDR3 has 18 amino acids. Trimming took off 8 bases at V and 4 bases at J, with 28 bases between the two ends. Germline V gene lookup returns CDR1 LNHDA and CDR2 SQIVND (reference sequence). The CDR3 spells CASSETLPQGLSADTQYF. The CDR3, as DNA: TGTGCCAGTTCCGAAACCCTACCGCAAGGACTTAGCGCAGATACGCAGTATTTT.

The table lists this clonotype with many counts. The V call is TRBV30, the J call TRBJ1-1; 7 bases map to TRBD1. After removal of 0 bases from V and 3 bases from J, the junction contained 4 bases not matched to a gene. The CDR3 loop spans 14 amino acids. Germline lookup yields CDR1 GTSNPN and CDR2 SVGIG (reference sequence). CDR3 DNA sequence: TGTGCCTGGAGTGTCGAGGGGGCTCACACTGAAGCTTTCTTT. This codes for CAWSVEGAHTEAFF.